The rows below give T cell receptor beta chains drawn from one sample of a study of post-analysis software for immune sequencing data. One entry per CDR3 protein, called by TCRdb with MiXCR from the PCR reads. Of 820,000 or so distinct CDR3 sequences listed, approximately 57% are singletons. Input material: blood. These receptors all come from a girl between 10 and 17 years old with multiple sclerosis. Both conserved end residues are part of each CDR3.

v_gene: TRBV10-3; CDR3aa: CAISQGREETQYF
v_gene: TRBV10-3; CDR3aa: CAIRGTGTGGYEQYF
v_gene: TRBV2; CDR3aa: CASGQTGSNQPQHF
v_gene: TRBV7-9; CDR3aa: CASSPQNSPYEQYF
v_gene: TRBV20-1; CDR3aa: CSAGTYQETQYF
v_gene: TRBV15; CDR3aa: CATSREESGRAGNEQFF
v_gene: TRBV7-2; CDR3aa: CASSLAVASGGKNEQFF
v_gene: TRBV28; CDR3aa: CASSSSNVYNEQFF
v_gene: TRBV2; CDR3aa: CASRTGRGVDGYTF
v_gene: TRBV10-3; CDR3aa: CAISPGEETQYF
v_gene: TRBV9; CDR3aa: CASSPRGTVHGYTF
v_gene: TRBV7-3; CDR3aa: CASSAGILVAGANVLTF
v_gene: TRBV25-1; CDR3aa: CASSRAGGGYNEQFF
v_gene: TRBV4-2; CDR3aa: CASSQGPPGSYEQYF
v_gene: TRBV6-6; CDR3aa: CASSYGASGNPETQYF
v_gene: TRBV2; CDR3aa: CASSEARSSTDTQYF
v_gene: TRBV4-1; CDR3aa: CASRATGTGVATEAFF
v_gene: TRBV5-1; CDR3aa: CASSLVPSGRVFDEQFF
v_gene: TRBV12-3/TRBV12-4; CDR3aa: CASRRQGGDYEQYF
v_gene: TRBV6-2/TRBV6-3; CDR3aa: CASRRTGGETQYF